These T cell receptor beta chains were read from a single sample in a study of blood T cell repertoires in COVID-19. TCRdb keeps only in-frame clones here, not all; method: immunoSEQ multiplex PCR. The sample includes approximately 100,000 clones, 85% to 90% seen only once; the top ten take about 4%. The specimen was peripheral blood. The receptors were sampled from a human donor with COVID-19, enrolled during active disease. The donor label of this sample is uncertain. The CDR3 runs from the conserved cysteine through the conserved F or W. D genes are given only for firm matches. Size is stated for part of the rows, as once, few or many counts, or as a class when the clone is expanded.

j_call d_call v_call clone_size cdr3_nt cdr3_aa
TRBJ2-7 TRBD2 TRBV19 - TGTGCCAGTAGTATTTGGGGTAGTGGGACTATCACACACGAGCAGTACTTC CASSIWGSGTITHEQYF
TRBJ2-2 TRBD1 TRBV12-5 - TGTGCTAGTGGTAAGTCCCTCGGGACAGGGACCACCGGGGAGCTGTTTTTT CASGKSLGTGTTGELFF
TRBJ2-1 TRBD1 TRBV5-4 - TGTGCCAGCAGCGCCGCAGGGGGCCCCTACAATGAGCAGTTCTTC CASSAAGGPYNEQFF
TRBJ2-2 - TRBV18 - TGTGCCAGCTCACCACGGGTCCAGGCGAACACCGGGGAGCTGTTTTTT CASSPRVQANTGELFF
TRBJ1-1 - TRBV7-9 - TGTGCCAGCAGCACCCAGGGCCAGAACACTGAAGCTTTCTTT CASSTQGQNTEAFF
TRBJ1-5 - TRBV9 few TGTGCCACCGATTCGGCCCAGCATTTT CATDSAQHF
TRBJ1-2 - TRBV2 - TGTGCCAGCAAAAAGGGGCCGCATGGCTACACCTTC CASKKGPHGYTF
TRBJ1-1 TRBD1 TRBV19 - TGTGCCAGTAGTTCACAGGGGAGTACTGAAGCTTTCTTT CASSSQGSTEAFF
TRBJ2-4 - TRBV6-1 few TGTGCCAGCAGTGAAGTTCGCGAGTCTCCACGTTCGTACTTC CASSEVRESPRSYF
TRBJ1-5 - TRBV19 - TGTGCCAGTAGTAGCGGCAGGGCCCTCGGTCAGCCCCAGCATTTT CASSSGRALGQPQHF
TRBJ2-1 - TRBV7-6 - TGTGCCAGCAGCTTAAGGCCACAGGGTCCCACGGACAATGAGCAGTTCTTC CASSLRPQGPTDNEQFF
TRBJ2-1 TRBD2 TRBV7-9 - TGTGCCAGCACCCTGACTAGCCCCGGCAATGAGCAGTTCTTC CASTLTSPGNEQFF
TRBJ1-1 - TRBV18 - TGTGCCAGCTCATTTAGCAGGGGGAACACTGAAGCTTTCTTT CASSFSRGNTEAFF
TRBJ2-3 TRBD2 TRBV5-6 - TGTGCCAGCAGCTTGGTAGCGGGGGGCCCCACAGATACGCAGTATTTT CASSLVAGGPTDTQYF
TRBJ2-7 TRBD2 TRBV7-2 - TGTGCCAGCAGCCGGCCCCCCGGGACTAGCGACGAGCAGTACTTC CASSRPPGTSDEQYF
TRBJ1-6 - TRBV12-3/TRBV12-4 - TGTGCCAGCAGTTTTGGGAGCTCACCCCTCCACTTT CASSFGSSPLHF
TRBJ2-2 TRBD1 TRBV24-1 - TGTGCCACCAGTGAAGGGACAGGGGACACCGGGGAGCTGTTTTTT CATSEGTGDTGELFF
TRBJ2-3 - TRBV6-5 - TGTGCCAGCAGTTACGGCAACACAGATACGCAGTATTTT CASSYGNTDTQYF
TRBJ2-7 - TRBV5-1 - TGCGCCAGCAGCTTGGACTACCTGAGCTCCTACGAGCAGTACTTC CASSLDYLSSYEQYF
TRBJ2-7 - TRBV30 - TGTGCCTGGAGTTATTTAGGGGTCTCCTACGAGCAGTACTTC CAWSYLGVSYEQYF
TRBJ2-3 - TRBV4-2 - TGTGCCAGCAGCCAAGCGGGGGGCGAGTACGGTACGCAGTATTTT CASSQAGGEYGTQYF
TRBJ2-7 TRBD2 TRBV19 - TGTGCCAGTAGTAGGGGGGGGTTCGGGACTTTCTACGAGCAGTACTTC CASSRGGFGTFYEQYF
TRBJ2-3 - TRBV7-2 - TGTGCCAGCAGCCAGCTAGCGGAGGGGGGTACGCAGTATTTT CASSQLAEGGTQYF
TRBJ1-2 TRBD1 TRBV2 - TGTGCCAGCAGGAAAGGACAGGGGCTACCGGGGTATGGCTACACCTTC CASRKGQGLPGYGYTF
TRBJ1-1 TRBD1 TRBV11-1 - TGTGCCAGCAGCCCGACAGGGGCAGACACTGAAGCTTTCTTT CASSPTGADTEAFF